The rows below give T cell receptor beta chains drawn from one sample of a study of CD8+ T cells in alopecia areata. Sequenced by immunoSEQ multiplex PCR; TCRdb stores in-frame clones only, minus some. The sample gives 180,000 or so clones, roughly 46% of which show up once; over 9% is in the top ten. Sequencing was performed on CD8+ T cells sorted from blood, taken at roughly week 52, from a patient treated with tofacitinib. The receptors stem from a human donor with alopecia areata. The CDR3 runs from the conserved cysteine through the conserved F or W. Each record gives: V gene, CDR3 length, J gene, clone size, D gene, CDR3 DNA, CDR3 protein. A D gene is named only where the DNA matches it firmly. Part of the rows lack a size; the others show once, few, many or a class for expanded clones.

V gene: TRBV30; CDR3 length: 11; J gene: TRBJ1-2; clone size: NA; D gene: NA; CDR3 DNA: TGTGCCTGGGGTCCCCTGAATGGCTACACCTTC; CDR3 protein: CAWGPLNGYTF
V gene: TRBV5-1; CDR3 length: 15; J gene: TRBJ2-7; clone size: NA; D gene: NA; CDR3 DNA: TGCGCCAGCAGTGAAACAGGGTTGGAATCCTACGAGCAGTACTTC; CDR3 protein: CASSETGLESYEQYF
V gene: TRBV2; CDR3 length: 13; J gene: TRBJ2-7; clone size: NA; D gene: TRBD1; CDR3 DNA: TGTGCCAGCAGTGTGGGACAGGGCTACGAGCAGTACTTC; CDR3 protein: CASSVGQGYEQYF
V gene: TRBV2; CDR3 length: 16; J gene: TRBJ2-2; clone size: NA; D gene: TRBD2; CDR3 DNA: TGTGCCACTATTACGGGGGGTCCCTCGGACACCGGGGAGCTGTTTTTT; CDR3 protein: CATITGGPSDTGELFF
V gene: TRBV7-9; CDR3 length: 13; J gene: TRBJ1-4; clone size: NA; D gene: NA; CDR3 DNA: TGTGCCAGCAGCTCCGGACTGAATGAAAAACTGTTTTTT; CDR3 protein: CASSSGLNEKLFF
V gene: TRBV2; CDR3 length: 15; J gene: TRBJ2-7; clone size: NA; D gene: NA; CDR3 DNA: TGTGCCAGCAGTCTCGACCGGGACACCTCCTACGAGCAGTACTTC; CDR3 protein: CASSLDRDTSYEQYF
V gene: TRBV30; CDR3 length: 13; J gene: TRBJ1-5; clone size: NA; D gene: TRBD1; CDR3 DNA: TGTGCCTGGAGTGTACAGGGGGATCAGCCCCAGCATTTT; CDR3 protein: CAWSVQGDQPQHF
V gene: TRBV29-1; CDR3 length: 13; J gene: TRBJ1-1; clone size: NA; D gene: NA; CDR3 DNA: TGCAGCGTTAGCGAAGGAGGGCACACTGAAGCTTTCTTT; CDR3 protein: CSVSEGGHTEAFF
V gene: TRBV7-9; CDR3 length: 14; J gene: TRBJ1-2; clone size: NA; D gene: NA; CDR3 DNA: TGTGCCAGCAGTACAGGGAAGAGGAACTATGGCTACACCTTC; CDR3 protein: CASSTGKRNYGYTF
V gene: TRBV27; CDR3 length: 14; J gene: TRBJ1-5; clone size: NA; D gene: NA; CDR3 DNA: TGTGCCAGCAGTCTAGGTGGGAGCAATCAGCCCCAGCATTTT; CDR3 protein: CASSLGGSNQPQHF
V gene: TRBV27; CDR3 length: 15; J gene: TRBJ2-7; clone size: NA; D gene: NA; CDR3 DNA: TGTGCCAGCAGTCCGACTGGACGGAACACCTACGAGCAGTACTTC; CDR3 protein: CASSPTGRNTYEQYF
V gene: TRBV29-1; CDR3 length: 14; J gene: TRBJ1-4; clone size: few; D gene: TRBD1; CDR3 DNA: TGCAGCGTGACAGGGGCCACAACTAATGAAAAACTGTTTTTT; CDR3 protein: CSVTGATTNEKLFF
V gene: TRBV29-1; CDR3 length: 14; J gene: TRBJ1-2; clone size: few; D gene: NA; CDR3 DNA: TGCAGCGTTGAATCCCCCGGGACTTTCTATGGCTACACCTTC; CDR3 protein: CSVESPGTFYGYTF
V gene: TRBV27; CDR3 length: 12; J gene: TRBJ1-1; clone size: NA; D gene: TRBD1; CDR3 DNA: TGTGCCAGCAGTTTATCAGGGGGCAGGGCTTTCTTT; CDR3 protein: CASSLSGGRAFF
V gene: TRBV19; CDR3 length: 13; J gene: TRBJ2-7; clone size: NA; D gene: TRBD1; CDR3 DNA: TGTGCCAGTAGGATGACAGGGTCCTACGAGCAGTACTTC; CDR3 protein: CASRMTGSYEQYF
V gene: TRBV9; CDR3 length: 18; J gene: TRBJ2-1; clone size: NA; D gene: TRBD2; CDR3 DNA: TGTGCCAGCAGCGTAGGGCTAGCGGGGCCTAGCTCCTACAATGAGCAGTTCTTC; CDR3 protein: CASSVGLAGPSSYNEQFF
V gene: TRBV7-9; CDR3 length: 17; J gene: TRBJ2-1; clone size: NA; D gene: NA; CDR3 DNA: TGTGCCAGCAGCGATCATTCAGGGGTCCGATCCTACAATGAGCAGTTCTTC; CDR3 protein: CASSDHSGVRSYNEQFF
V gene: TRBV5-1; CDR3 length: 13; J gene: TRBJ2-7; clone size: NA; D gene: TRBD1; CDR3 DNA: TGCGCCAGCAGCATGGGACAGCGCTACGAGCAGTACTTC; CDR3 protein: CASSMGQRYEQYF
V gene: TRBV25-1; CDR3 length: 15; J gene: TRBJ2-7; clone size: NA; D gene: NA; CDR3 DNA: TGTGCCAGCAGTGAATCGGTGGGGAGCTCCTACGAGCAGTACTTC; CDR3 protein: CASSESVGSSYEQYF
V gene: TRBV9; CDR3 length: 15; J gene: TRBJ2-5; clone size: few; D gene: TRBD2; CDR3 DNA: TGTGCATCCGGGACTAGCGGGGGCCGTCAAGAGACCCAGTACTTC; CDR3 protein: CASGTSGGRQETQYF
V gene: TRBV4-1; CDR3 length: 15; J gene: TRBJ2-1; clone size: few; D gene: NA; CDR3 DNA: TGCGCCAGCAGCCAATCGGGGGACCTGTACAATGAGCAGTTCTTC; CDR3 protein: CASSQSGDLYNEQFF
V gene: TRBV13; CDR3 length: 17; J gene: TRBJ1-6; clone size: NA; D gene: NA; CDR3 DNA: TGTGCCAGCAGCTTTGGGCCCGGGGAAGAGCGTTTTTCACCCCTCCACTTT; CDR3 protein: CASSFGPGEERFSPLHF
V gene: TRBV27; CDR3 length: 12; J gene: TRBJ2-7; clone size: NA; D gene: NA; CDR3 DNA: TGTGCCAGCAGCCATGACAGCTACGAGCAGTACTTC; CDR3 protein: CASSHDSYEQYF
V gene: TRBV9; CDR3 length: 15; J gene: TRBJ2-3; clone size: few; D gene: NA; CDR3 DNA: TGTGCCAGCAGCGTAGGCGATCCAGAGGCAGATACGCAGTATTTT; CDR3 protein: CASSVGDPEADTQYF
V gene: TRBV11-2; CDR3 length: 16; J gene: TRBJ1-1; clone size: many; D gene: NA; CDR3 DNA: TGTGCCAGCAGCTTAGATCTGGTAGGTCTGAACACTGAAGCTTTCTTT; CDR3 protein: CASSLDLVGLNTEAFF
V gene: TRBV4-1; CDR3 length: 14; J gene: TRBJ1-4; clone size: NA; D gene: NA; CDR3 DNA: TGCGCCAGCAGCCAATGGACGAATTTAGAAAAACTGTTTTTT; CDR3 protein: CASSQWTNLEKLFF
V gene: TRBV5-1; CDR3 length: 14; J gene: TRBJ1-2; clone size: NA; D gene: NA; CDR3 DNA: TGCGCCAGCAGCTTCCGGGGGGAAAACTATGGCTACACCTTC; CDR3 protein: CASSFRGENYGYTF
V gene: TRBV30; CDR3 length: 12; J gene: TRBJ1-2; clone size: NA; D gene: NA; CDR3 DNA: TGTGCCTGGAGTGTACACGGGAACGGCTACACCTTC; CDR3 protein: CAWSVHGNGYTF
V gene: TRBV27; CDR3 length: 13; J gene: TRBJ1-6; clone size: NA; D gene: NA; CDR3 DNA: TGTGCCAGCAGGGACAGACCTAATTCACCCCTCCACTTT; CDR3 protein: CASRDRPNSPLHF
V gene: TRBV2; CDR3 length: 13; J gene: TRBJ2-7; clone size: many; D gene: NA; CDR3 DNA: TGTGCCAGCAGTGACGTAGGGGGGGTCGAGCAGTACTTC; CDR3 protein: CASSDVGGVEQYF
V gene: TRBV9; CDR3 length: 14; J gene: TRBJ2-3; clone size: NA; D gene: TRBD2; CDR3 DNA: TGTGCCAGCAGCGGTGACCGGGGGGCAGATACGCAGTATTTT; CDR3 protein: CASSGDRGADTQYF
V gene: TRBV30; CDR3 length: 14; J gene: TRBJ1-1; clone size: NA; D gene: NA; CDR3 DNA: TGTGCCTGGAGCGCAGTGAGCGTCTCTGCTGAAGCTTTCTTT; CDR3 protein: CAWSAVSVSAEAFF
V gene: TRBV9; CDR3 length: 17; J gene: TRBJ2-5; clone size: NA; D gene: TRBD2; CDR3 DNA: TGTGCCAGCAGCGTAGACTTAGCGGGGGGAACTAAAGAGACCCAGTACTTC; CDR3 protein: CASSVDLAGGTKETQYF
V gene: TRBV6-5; CDR3 length: 16; J gene: TRBJ1-4; clone size: NA; D gene: NA; CDR3 DNA: TGTGCCAGCAGTTACCCGGGCAGCTCGGGTAATGAAAAACTGTTTTTT; CDR3 protein: CASSYPGSSGNEKLFF
V gene: TRBV6-5; CDR3 length: 14; J gene: TRBJ1-2; clone size: few; D gene: NA; CDR3 DNA: TGTGCCAGCAGTTACCAGGAAAGCGACTATGGCTACACCTTC; CDR3 protein: CASSYQESDYGYTF
V gene: TRBV2; CDR3 length: 14; J gene: TRBJ1-1; clone size: few; D gene: NA; CDR3 DNA: TGTGCCAGCAGTGATCCCGCAGGGATGAGGGAAGCTTTCTTT; CDR3 protein: CASSDPAGMREAFF
V gene: TRBV18; CDR3 length: 12; J gene: TRBJ2-7; clone size: few; D gene: TRBD1; CDR3 DNA: TGTGCCAGCTCAAAGGACAGGGACGAGCAGTACTTC; CDR3 protein: CASSKDRDEQYF
V gene: TRBV5-4; CDR3 length: 14; J gene: TRBJ2-4; clone size: many; D gene: NA; CDR3 DNA: TGTGCCAGCAGCCGGGCACAGGCGGGAAACATTCAGTACTTC; CDR3 protein: CASSRAQAGNIQYF
V gene: TRBV29-1; CDR3 length: 10; J gene: TRBJ1-1; clone size: NA; D gene: NA; CDR3 DNA: TGCAGCGTAGCAGGGACTGAAGCTTTCTTT; CDR3 protein: CSVAGTEAFF
V gene: TRBV11-2; CDR3 length: 13; J gene: TRBJ2-1; clone size: NA; D gene: NA; CDR3 DNA: TGTGCCAGCAGCTTATTACGGGAAGGTGAGCAGTTCTTC; CDR3 protein: CASSLLREGEQFF
V gene: TRBV6-5; CDR3 length: 11; J gene: TRBJ1-2; clone size: NA; D gene: NA; CDR3 DNA: TGTGCCAGCACAGGGCGCTATGGCTACACCTTC; CDR3 protein: CASTGRYGYTF
V gene: TRBV11-3; CDR3 length: 17; J gene: TRBJ2-3; clone size: NA; D gene: TRBD2; CDR3 DNA: TGTGCCAGCAGCTTAGGTGGACTAGCGGGGGAACCAGATACGCAGTATTTT; CDR3 protein: CASSLGGLAGEPDTQYF
V gene: TRBV6-5; CDR3 length: 15; J gene: TRBJ1-2; clone size: NA; D gene: TRBD1; CDR3 DNA: TGTGCCAGCAGTTACTCGGGACAGGGGGGCTATGGCTACACCTTC; CDR3 protein: CASSYSGQGGYGYTF
V gene: TRBV30; CDR3 length: 15; J gene: TRBJ1-1; clone size: few; D gene: NA; CDR3 DNA: TGTGCCTGGAGTGTGTCCTGGAACTCGAACACTGAAGCTTTCTTT; CDR3 protein: CAWSVSWNSNTEAFF
V gene: TRBV23-1; CDR3 length: 13; J gene: TRBJ2-7; clone size: few; D gene: TRBD1; CDR3 DNA: TGCGCCAGCAGTCATCGACAGGGCTACGAGCAGTACTTC; CDR3 protein: CASSHRQGYEQYF
V gene: TRBV29-1; CDR3 length: 13; J gene: TRBJ2-7; clone size: NA; D gene: TRBD1; CDR3 DNA: TGCAGCGCCACGACAGGGAAAGTTTACGAGCAGTACTTC; CDR3 protein: CSATTGKVYEQYF